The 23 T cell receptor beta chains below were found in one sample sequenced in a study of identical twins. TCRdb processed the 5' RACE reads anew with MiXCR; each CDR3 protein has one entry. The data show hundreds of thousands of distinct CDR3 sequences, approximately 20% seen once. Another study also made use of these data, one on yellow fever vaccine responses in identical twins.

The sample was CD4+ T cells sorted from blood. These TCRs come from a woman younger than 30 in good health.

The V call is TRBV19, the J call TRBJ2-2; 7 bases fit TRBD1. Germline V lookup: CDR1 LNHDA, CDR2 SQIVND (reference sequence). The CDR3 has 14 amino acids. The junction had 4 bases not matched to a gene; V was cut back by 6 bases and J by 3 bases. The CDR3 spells CASRTTGDTGELFF. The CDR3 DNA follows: TGTGCCAGTAGGACTACAGGGGACACCGGGGAGCTGTTTTTT.

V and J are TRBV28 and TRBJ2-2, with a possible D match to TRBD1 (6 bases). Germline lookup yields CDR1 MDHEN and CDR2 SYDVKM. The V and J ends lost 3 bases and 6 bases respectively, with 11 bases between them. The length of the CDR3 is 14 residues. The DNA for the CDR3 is TGTGCCAGCAGTTTCCCCCCAGGGGCCGGGGAGCTGTTTTTT. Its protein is CASSFPPGAGELFF.

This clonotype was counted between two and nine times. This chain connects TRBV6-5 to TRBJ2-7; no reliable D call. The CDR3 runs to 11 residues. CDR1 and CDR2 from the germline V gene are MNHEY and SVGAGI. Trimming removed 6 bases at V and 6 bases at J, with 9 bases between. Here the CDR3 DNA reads TGTGCCAGCAGAAAGGCCGGCGAGCAGTACTTC. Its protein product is CASRKAGEQYF.

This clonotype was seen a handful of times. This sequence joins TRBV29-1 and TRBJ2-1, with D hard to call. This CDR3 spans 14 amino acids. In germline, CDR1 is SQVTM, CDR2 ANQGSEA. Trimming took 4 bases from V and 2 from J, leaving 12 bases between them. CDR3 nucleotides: TGCAGCGTTGTCAGTAGGCAACCCTACAATGAGCAGTTCTTC. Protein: CSVVSRQPYNEQFF.

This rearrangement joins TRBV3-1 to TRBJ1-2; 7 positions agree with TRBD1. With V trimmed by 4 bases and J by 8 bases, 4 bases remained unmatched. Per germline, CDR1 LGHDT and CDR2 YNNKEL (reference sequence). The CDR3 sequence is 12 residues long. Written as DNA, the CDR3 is TGTGCCAGCAGCCTTCAGGGGGGAGGCTACACCTTC. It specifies CASSLQGGGYTF. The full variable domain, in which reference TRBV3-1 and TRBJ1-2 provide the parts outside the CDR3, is DTAVSQTPKYLVTQMGNDKSIKCEQNLGHDTMYWYKQDSKKFLKIMFSYNNKELIINETVPNRFSPKSPDKAHLNLHINSLELGDSAVYFCASSLQGGGYTFGSGTRLTVV.

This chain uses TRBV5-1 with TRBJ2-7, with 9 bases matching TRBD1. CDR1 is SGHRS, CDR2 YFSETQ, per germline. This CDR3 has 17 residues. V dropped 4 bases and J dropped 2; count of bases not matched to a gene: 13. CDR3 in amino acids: CASSVRSGTGTPYEQYF. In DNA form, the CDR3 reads TGCGCCAGCAGCGTAAGGAGCGGGACAGGGACCCCCTACGAGCAGTACTTC.

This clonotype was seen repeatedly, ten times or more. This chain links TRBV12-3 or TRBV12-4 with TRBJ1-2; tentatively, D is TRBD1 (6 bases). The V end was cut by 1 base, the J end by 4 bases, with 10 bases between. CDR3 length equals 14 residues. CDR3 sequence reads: CASSLGGGSYGYTF. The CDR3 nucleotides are TGTGCCAGCAGTTTAGGAGGGGGAAGCTATGGCTACACCTTC.

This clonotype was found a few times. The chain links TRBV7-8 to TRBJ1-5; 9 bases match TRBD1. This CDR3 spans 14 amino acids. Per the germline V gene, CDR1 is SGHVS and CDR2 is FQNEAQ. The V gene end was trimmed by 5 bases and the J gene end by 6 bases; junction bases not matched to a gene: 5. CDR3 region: CASSPYRGRQPQHF. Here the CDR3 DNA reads TGTGCCAGCAGCCCGTACAGGGGGCGTCAGCCCCAGCATTTT.

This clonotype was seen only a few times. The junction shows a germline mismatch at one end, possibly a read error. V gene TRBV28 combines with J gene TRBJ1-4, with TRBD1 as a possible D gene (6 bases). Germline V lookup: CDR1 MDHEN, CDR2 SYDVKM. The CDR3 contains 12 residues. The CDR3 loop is CASSYNRERLFF. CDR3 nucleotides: TGTGCCAGCAGTTATAACAGGGAAAGACTGTTTTTT.

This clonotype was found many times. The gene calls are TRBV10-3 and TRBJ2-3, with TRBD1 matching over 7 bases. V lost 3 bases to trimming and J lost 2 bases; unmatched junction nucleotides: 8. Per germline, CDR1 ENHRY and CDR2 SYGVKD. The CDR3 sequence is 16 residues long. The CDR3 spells CAISESGQAITDTQYF. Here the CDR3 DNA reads TGTGCCATCAGTGAATCCGGACAGGCAATCACAGATACGCAGTATTTT.

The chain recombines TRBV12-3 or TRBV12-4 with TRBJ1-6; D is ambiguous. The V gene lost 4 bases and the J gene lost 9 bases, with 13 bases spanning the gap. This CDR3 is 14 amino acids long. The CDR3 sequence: CASSWGSDGSPLHF. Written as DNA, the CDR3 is TGTGCCAGCAGTTGGGGATCGGATGGTTCACCCCTCCACTTT.

As DNA, the CDR3 is TGTGCCAGCAGTTTATCAGTCCCAGGGGTCCCTAATGAAAAACTGTTTTTT. This sequence encodes CASSLSVPGVPNEKLFF. The chain is built from TRBV27 and TRBJ1-4; weak D call: TRBD1 (6 bases). Germline V gives CDR1 MNHEY, CDR2 SMNVEV (reference sequence). Between the trimmed V and J ends, which lost 0 bases and 3 bases, there was a span of 14 bases. The length of the CDR3 is 17 residues.

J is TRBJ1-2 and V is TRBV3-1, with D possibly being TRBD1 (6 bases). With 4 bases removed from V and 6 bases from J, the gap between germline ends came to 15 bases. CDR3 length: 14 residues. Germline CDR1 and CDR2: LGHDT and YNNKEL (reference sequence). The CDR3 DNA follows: TGTGCCAGCAGCCGGCATGCCGGGGGCGATGGCTACACCTTC. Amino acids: CASSRHAGGDGYTF.

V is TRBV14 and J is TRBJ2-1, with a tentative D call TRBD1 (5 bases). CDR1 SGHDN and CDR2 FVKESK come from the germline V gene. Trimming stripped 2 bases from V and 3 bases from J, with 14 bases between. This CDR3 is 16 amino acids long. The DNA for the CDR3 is TGTGCCAGCAGCCAAAGGGGAAGTCCCCTCTACAATGAGCAGTTCTTC. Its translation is CASSQRGSPLYNEQFF.

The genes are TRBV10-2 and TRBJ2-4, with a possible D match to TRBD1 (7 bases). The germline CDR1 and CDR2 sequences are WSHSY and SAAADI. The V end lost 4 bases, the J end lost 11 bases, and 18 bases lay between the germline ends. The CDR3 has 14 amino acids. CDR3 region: CASSGTGLNQVQYF. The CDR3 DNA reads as TGCGCCAGCAGTGGGACAGGACTAAATCAGGTTCAGTACTTC.

The CDR3 bases are TGCGCCAGCAGCTTGGGACTAATTCGGGACGAGCAGTACTTC. Translation gives CASSLGLIRDEQYF. The genes are TRBV5-1 and TRBJ2-7; tentative D call: TRBD2 (5 bases). Trimming took 0 bases from V and 5 from J, leaving 12 bases between them. The CDR3 is made up of 14 amino acids. The germline CDR1 and CDR2 sequences are SGHRS and YFSETQ.

The CDR3, as DNA: TGCAGTGCTAGAGTAGCTAGCGGGGGTAACAATGAGCAGTTCTTC. Amino acid sequence: CSARVASGGNNEQFF. The rearrangement joins TRBV20-1 to TRBJ2-1, with TRBD2 matching over 10 bases. The germline CDR1 and CDR2 sequences are DFQATT and SNEGSKA (reference sequence). Trimming cost V 1 base and J 5 bases; bases outside gene matches: 5. There are 15 residues in the CDR3.

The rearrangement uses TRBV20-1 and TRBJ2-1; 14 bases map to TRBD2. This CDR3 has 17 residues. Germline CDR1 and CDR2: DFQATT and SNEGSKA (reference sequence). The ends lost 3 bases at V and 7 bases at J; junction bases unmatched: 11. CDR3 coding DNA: TGCAGTGCTAGTAGTCGACTAGCGGGAGGGCCGGGGAATGAGCAGTTCTTC. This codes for CSASSRLAGGPGNEQFF.

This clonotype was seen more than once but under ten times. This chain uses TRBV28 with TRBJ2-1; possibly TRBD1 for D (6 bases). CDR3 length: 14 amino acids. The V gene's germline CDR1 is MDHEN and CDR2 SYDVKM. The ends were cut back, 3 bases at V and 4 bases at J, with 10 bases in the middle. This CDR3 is CASSFPQGYNEQFF. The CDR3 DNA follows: TGTGCCAGCAGTTTTCCCCAGGGGTACAATGAGCAGTTCTTC.

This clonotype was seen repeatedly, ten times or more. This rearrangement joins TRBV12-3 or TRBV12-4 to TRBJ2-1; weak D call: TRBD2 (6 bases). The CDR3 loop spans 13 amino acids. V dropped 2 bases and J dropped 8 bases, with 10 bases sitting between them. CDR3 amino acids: CASSLRGRHEQFF. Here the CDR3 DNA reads TGTGCCAGCAGTTTACGGGGGAGGCATGAGCAGTTCTTC.

The CDR3 bases are TGCAGCGTTGAAGATCAGGGCGGGAGCTCCTACAATGAGCAGTTCTTC. Translating gives CSVEDQGGSSYNEQFF. The V call is TRBV29-1, the J call TRBJ2-1, with 7 bases that match TRBD2. The CDR3 runs 16 residues. CDR1 and CDR2 from the germline V gene are SQVTM and ANQGSEA. Germline trimming cut 0 bases from V and 0 bases from J; bases unmatched to any gene: 5.

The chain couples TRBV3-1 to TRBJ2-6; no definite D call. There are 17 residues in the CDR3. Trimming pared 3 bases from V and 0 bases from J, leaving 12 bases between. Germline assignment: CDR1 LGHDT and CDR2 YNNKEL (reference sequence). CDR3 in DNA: TGTGCCAGCAGCCAGAGGCCCGTAGTCTCTGGGGCCAACGTCCTGACTTTC. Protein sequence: CASSQRPVVSGANVLTF.

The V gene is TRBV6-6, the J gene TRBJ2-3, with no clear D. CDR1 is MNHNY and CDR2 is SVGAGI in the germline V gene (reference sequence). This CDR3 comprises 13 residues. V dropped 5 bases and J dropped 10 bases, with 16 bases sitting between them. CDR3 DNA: TGTGCCAGCAGTAACCGGCACACCGACCCGCAGTATTTT. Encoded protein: CASSNRHTDPQYF.